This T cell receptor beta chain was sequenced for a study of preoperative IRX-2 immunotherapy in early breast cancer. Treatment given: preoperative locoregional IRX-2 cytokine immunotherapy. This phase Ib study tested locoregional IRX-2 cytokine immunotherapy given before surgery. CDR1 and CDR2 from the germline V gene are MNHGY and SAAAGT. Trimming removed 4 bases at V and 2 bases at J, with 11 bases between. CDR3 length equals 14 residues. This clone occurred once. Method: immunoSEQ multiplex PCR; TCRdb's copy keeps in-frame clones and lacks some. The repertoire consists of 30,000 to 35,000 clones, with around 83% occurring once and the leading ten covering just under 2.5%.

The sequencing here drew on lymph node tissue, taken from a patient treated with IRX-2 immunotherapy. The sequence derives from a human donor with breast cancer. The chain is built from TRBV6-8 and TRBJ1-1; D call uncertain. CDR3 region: CASSFFTPNTEAFF. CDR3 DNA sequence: TGTGCCAGCAGTTTTTTCACACCCAACACTGAAGCTTTCTTT.